The clone carrying this T cell receptor (beta chain) was observed a single time. As yet, its antigen is unknown. This specimen comes from a study of cytomegalovirus exposure and HLA in healthy donors. Study outcomes and limitations: Three of the chains that were CMV-associated were confirmed in vitro to be specific for CMV antigens.

Primers for the PCR totalled 60 Vbeta and 13 Jbeta. The repertoire was sequenced with immunoSEQ multiplex PCR; TCRdb's copy has only in-frame clones and lacks some. Counted here are about 120,000 clones, around 80% occurring once; the ten biggest clones make up 3.5% to 5%. The sequenced material came from PBMCs. The sequence was obtained from a man aged 30 to 39 in good health and CMV-seropositive.

The CDR3 protein is CASRYSKQGSTRGYTF. The CDR3 region has the DNA TGCGCCAGCCGATACTCGAAACAGGGCTCCACAAGAGGCTACACCTTC. The chain employs TRBV5-1 and TRBJ1-2; D is perhaps TRBD1 (6 bases). CDR1 is SGHRS and CDR2 is YFSETQ in the germline V gene. Between the trimmed V and J ends, which lost 7 bases and 8 bases, there was a span of 27 bases. The CDR3 runs 16 residues.